One and the same sample provided the 29 T cell receptor beta chains below, sequenced in a study of blood T cell repertoires in COVID-19. Assay: immunoSEQ multiplex PCR; the TCRdb copy retains only in-frame clones and omits some. The sample shows roughly 190,000 clones, roughly four fifths of them seen only once. The sequenced sample consisted of peripheral blood. The receptors were sampled from a woman aged 35 to 49 with acute or convalescent COVID-19.

The V call is TRBV19, the J call TRBJ2-7; tentative D call: TRBD1 (5 bases). The CDR3 covers 14 residues. Trimming pared 3 bases from V and 4 bases from J, leaving 13 bases between. The germline V gene has CDR1 LNHDA and CDR2 SQIVND (reference sequence). This CDR3 is CASSIAGQGYEQYF. CDR3 sequence (DNA): TGTGCCAGTAGTATTGCAGGGCAGGGATACGAGCAGTACTTC.

This chain joins TRBV27 and TRBJ1-2; D is possibly TRBD1 (6 bases). The ends were cut back, 5 bases at V and 12 bases at J, with 19 bases in the middle. The CDR3 loop spans 13 amino acids. The germline V gene has CDR1 MNHEY and CDR2 SMNVEV (reference sequence). The CDR3 DNA reads as TGTGCCAGCAGTCCTCGATGGCAGGGACATCACACCTTC. As protein: CASSPRWQGHHTF.

This chain connects TRBV28 to TRBJ2-1; D is perhaps TRBD2 (6 bases). The CDR3 extends over 15 amino acids. Trimming stripped 5 bases from V and 3 bases from J, with 14 bases between. Germline CDR1 and CDR2: MDHEN and SYDVKM. The CDR3 DNA is TGTGCCAGCAGTCTTCTGGTAGCGGACTACAATGAGCAGTTCTTC. Its translation: CASSLLVADYNEQFF.

The chain is built from TRBV28 and TRBJ2-1; D is possibly TRBD2 (5 bases). CDR3 length equals 14 residues. Looked up from germline, CDR1 is MDHEN and CDR2 is SYDVKM. V lost 5 bases, J lost 7 bases, and 15 bases lay in between. This CDR3 is CASSVKGRGNEQFF. CDR3 nucleotide sequence: TGTGCCAGCAGTGTTAAAGGGAGAGGGAATGAGCAGTTCTTC.

V gene TRBV6-5 combines with J gene TRBJ2-7; 9 bases match TRBD1. The CDR3 totals 16 residues. Looked up from germline, CDR1 is MNHEY and CDR2 is SVGAGI. Unmatched junction bases numbered 11, after V lost 2 bases and J lost 6 bases. CDR3 residues: CASSYHLPGQGREQYF. The CDR3 DNA sequence: TGTGCCAGCAGTTACCACTTGCCGGGACAGGGTCGCGAGCAGTACTTC.

The CDR3, as DNA: TGTGCCAGCAGCTTAGAAGCAGGGACTGGGGAGCTGTTTTTT. Its translation: CASSLEAGTGELFF. This chain uses TRBV7-9 with TRBJ2-2; possible D gene TRBD2, 6 bases. CDR1 and CDR2 from the germline V gene are SEHNR and FQNEAQ (reference sequence). With 1 base removed from V and 8 bases from J, the gap between germline ends came to 11 bases. CDR3 size: 14 residues. The full variable domain, in which reference TRBV7-9 and TRBJ2-2 provide the parts outside the CDR3, is DTGVSQNPRHKITKRGQNVTFRCDPISEHNRLYWYRQTLGQGPEFLTYFQNEAQLEKSRLLSDRFSAERPKGSFSTLEIQRTEQGDSAMYLCASSLEAGTGELFFGEGSRLTVL.

The chain recombines TRBV10-1 with TRBJ2-5; D is possibly TRBD2 (6 bases). V lost 2 bases and J 4 bases, leaving 17 bases between the germline ends. The CDR3 has 16 residues. Germline lookup yields CDR1 WNHNN and CDR2 SYGVQD (reference sequence). The chain's CDR3 is CASSEVGSGRGETQYF. CDR3 bases: TGCGCCAGCAGTGAGGTCGGTAGCGGTCGGGGAGAGACCCAGTACTTC.

This chain uses TRBV5-4 with TRBJ2-7; TRBD2 matches at 10 bases. Germline CDR1 is SGHNT and CDR2 is YYREEE (reference sequence). The CDR3 contains 16 residues. V lost 2 bases to trimming and J lost 2 bases; unmatched junction nucleotides: 7. Written as DNA, the CDR3 is TGTGCCAGCAGCTTAGGGATTCTAGCGGGGGCCTACGAGCAGTACTTC. Protein sequence: CASSLGILAGAYEQYF.

This chain connects TRBV19 to TRBJ2-2; 8 nucleotides agree with TRBD1. The CDR3 length is 16 residues. The ends lost 5 bases at V and 1 base at J; junction bases unmatched: 6. The V gene's germline CDR1 is LNHDA and CDR2 SQIVND (reference sequence). The CDR3 DNA follows: TGTGCCAGTAGTGAGCAAACAGGGGGGAACACCGGGGAGCTGTTTTTT. This codes for CASSEQTGGNTGELFF.

The chain recombines TRBV11-3 with TRBJ2-5; D perhaps matches TRBD2 (6 bases). CDR1 is SGHNT and CDR2 is YENEEA in the germline V gene. The CDR3 has 15 amino acids. V lost 1 base and J lost 3, with 12 bases in between. The CDR3 DNA follows: TGTGCCAGCAGCTTAGGTCGGGCGGGGAAAGAGACCCAGTACTTC. Amino acids: CASSLGRAGKETQYF.

Worth noting for this clone: Sequence at one end of the junction differs from germline and may be a read error. J is TRBJ2-6 and V is TRBV27, with D maybe TRBD1 (6 bases). CDR3 length: 13 residues. Per the germline V gene, CDR1 is MNHEY and CDR2 is SMNVEV (reference sequence). CDR3 region: CASRGAGANVLTF. The CDR3 DNA reads as TGTGCTAGCAGGGGCGCTGGGGCCAACGTCCTGACTTTC.

V is TRBV7-8 and J is TRBJ1-2; 8 bases are a match to TRBD1. The germline V gene encodes CDR1 SGHVS and CDR2 FQNEAQ. This CDR3 comprises 13 residues. V dropped 5 bases and J dropped 5; count of bases not matched to a gene: 4. CDR3 amino acids: CASSMWTGYGYTF. The CDR3 nucleotides read TGTGCCAGCAGCATGTGGACAGGGTATGGCTACACCTTC.

There are a few counts of this clone. Here the CDR3 reads CASSPGLVGDTQYF. CDR3 sequence (DNA): TGTGCCAGCAGTCCCGGACTAGTCGGAGATACGCAGTATTTT. The chain recombines TRBV6-4 with TRBJ2-3; 7 nucleotides match TRBD2. The CDR3 is 14 residues long. J was trimmed by 5 bases and V by 5 bases; bases with no gene match: 7. Germline CDR1 is MRHNA and CDR2 is SNTAGT.

The chain has TRBV11-2 and TRBJ2-7; TRBD1 is a possible D gene (6 bases). Germline V lookup: CDR1 SGHAT, CDR2 FQNNGV. This CDR3 spans 14 amino acids. Trimming took off 6 bases at V and 0 bases at J, with 12 bases between the two ends. The CDR3 protein is CASRQGFSSYEQYF. The CDR3, as DNA: TGTGCCAGCAGACAGGGCTTTAGCTCCTACGAGCAGTACTTC.

The chain uses TRBV6-5 and TRBJ2-7; the match to TRBD2 covers 7 bases. CDR3 size: 15 residues. V was pared by 5 bases and J by 2 bases, with 9 bases of the junction left unmatched. Germline V gene lookup returns CDR1 MNHEY and CDR2 SVGAGI. The CDR3 region is CASSRGGSGTYEQYF. DNA of the CDR3: TGTGCCAGCAGTCGAGGCGGGAGCGGGACCTACGAGCAGTACTTC.

The chain uses TRBV7-9 and TRBJ2-1; TRBD2 aligns across 8 bases. CDR1 is SEHNR, CDR2 FQNEAQ, per germline (reference sequence). Unmatched junction bases numbered 7, after V lost 5 bases and J lost 7 bases. The CDR3 is made up of 14 amino acids. CDR3 sequence: CASSTSGGGNEQFF. CDR3 DNA sequence: TGTGCCAGCAGCACTAGCGGTGGAGGGAATGAGCAGTTCTTC. The full variable domain, in which reference TRBV7-9 and TRBJ2-1 provide the parts outside the CDR3, is DTGVSQNPRHKITKRGQNVTFRCDPISEHNRLYWYRQTLGQGPEFLTYFQNEAQLEKSRLLSDRFSAERPKGSFSTLEIQRTEQGDSAMYLCASSTSGGGNEQFFGPGTRLTVL.

In its sample, this clone was seen once. The V gene is TRBV4-1, the J gene TRBJ1-1; tentatively, D is TRBD1 (5 bases). The V end was cut by 1 base, the J end by 3 bases, with 12 bases between. Germline assignment: CDR1 MGHRA and CDR2 YSYEKL. The CDR3 is made up of 15 amino acids. The CDR3 DNA reads TGCGCCAGCAGCCAAGTAACCCCAGGGTACACTGAAGCTTTCTTT. Encoded protein: CASSQVTPGYTEAFF.

CDR3 sequence: CASNGPRGPHEAFF. The CDR3 bases are TGTGCCAGCAACGGACCGAGGGGGCCTCATGAAGCTTTCTTT. The V gene is TRBV28, the J gene TRBJ1-1; TRBD1 matches at 7 bases. V was pared by 7 bases and J by 7 bases, with 12 bases of the junction left unmatched. This CDR3 region has 14 residues. Germline V gene sequence: CDR1 MDHEN, CDR2 SYDVKM.

The chain uses TRBV7-9 and TRBJ1-3; D gene uncertain. Per germline, CDR1 SEHNR and CDR2 FQNEAQ (reference sequence). V lost 1 base and J lost 2, with 3 bases in between. The CDR3 sequence is 13 residues long. The CDR3 spells CASSLGAGNTIYF. For the CDR3, the DNA is TGTGCCAGCAGCTTAGGAGCTGGAAACACCATATATTTT.

J is TRBJ2-5 and V is TRBV28, with D possibly TRBD1 on 5 matching bases. Germline V gene lookup returns CDR1 MDHEN and CDR2 SYDVKM. This CDR3 region has 17 residues. Trimming took off 4 bases at V and 4 bases at J, with 22 bases between the two ends. In DNA, the CDR3 is TGTGCCAGCAGTTCCCTTTGGGCAGGGCGAAAGGCAGAGACCCAGTACTTC. Translation: CASSSLWAGRKAETQYF.

V gene TRBV5-6 combines with J gene TRBJ2-1; TRBD2 aligns across 7 bases. V gave up 2 bases and J gave up 9 bases; unmatched junction bases: 2. The CDR3 is 12 residues long. Germline CDR1 SGHDT, CDR2 YYEEEE. The CDR3 region is CASSFSGPEQFF. DNA of the CDR3: TGTGCCAGCAGCTTTAGCGGGCCTGAGCAGTTCTTC.

CDR3 DNA sequence: TGCAGTGCTAGTGACACCGAGAGTTATGGCTACACCTTC. Translation: CSASDTESYGYTF. This chain uses TRBV20-1 with TRBJ1-2; no definite D call. V was shortened by 3 bases and J by 5 bases, with 13 bases between the two germline ends. Germline CDR1 is DFQATT and CDR2 is SNEGSKA (reference sequence). This CDR3 has 13 amino acids.

This clone was detected a few times. This rearrangement joins TRBV4-1 to TRBJ1-2; D is possibly TRBD1 (5 bases). V lost 0 bases, J lost 7 bases, and 21 bases lay in between. The germline V gene has CDR1 MGHRA and CDR2 YSYEKL. This CDR3 is 17 amino acids long. The CDR3 here is CASSQDRVRGETIGYTF. As DNA, the CDR3 is TGCGCCAGCAGCCAAGACCGAGTTCGGGGGGAAACAATTGGCTACACCTTC.

This clone came up once. The chain combines TRBV28 with TRBJ1-6, with D tentatively TRBD1 (6 bases). The germline V gene encodes CDR1 MDHEN and CDR2 SYDVKM. The V end was cut by 7 bases, the J end by 12 bases, with 16 bases between. CDR3 length: 13 amino acids. The CDR3 sequence is CASTPPGAQPLHF. The CDR3 region has the DNA TGTGCCAGCACCCCCCCAGGGGCCCAACCCCTCCACTTT.

V gene TRBV27 combines with J gene TRBJ2-1, with D perhaps TRBD2 (6 bases). Looked up from germline, CDR1 is MNHEY and CDR2 is SMNVEV (reference sequence). Trimming stripped 7 bases from V and 0 bases from J, with 10 bases between. CDR3 size: 14 residues. CDR3 sequence reads: CASTRDSSYNEQFF. In nucleotides, the CDR3 is TGTGCCAGCACCCGGGACTCCTCCTACAATGAGCAGTTCTTC.

A single count supports this clone. The chain employs TRBV5-5 and TRBJ2-5; a possible D gene is TRBD2 (5 bases). Trimming left V 2 bases short and J 5 bases short, with 13 bases between. This CDR3 has 14 amino acids. Per germline, CDR1 SGHKS and CDR2 YYEKEE (reference sequence). The CDR3 nucleotides are TGTGCCAGCAGCTTTTTCGACCGCGGGGAGACCCAGTACTTC. This encodes CASSFFDRGETQYF.

For this clone: The sample has other DNA sequences that encode this CDR3 too. The rearrangement links TRBV3-1 (or the pseudogene TRBV3-2) to TRBJ2-5; D is undetermined. Trimming cost V 3 bases and J 5 bases, with 4 bases left between them. CDR1 and CDR2 from the germline V gene are LGHDT and YNNKEL (reference sequence). This CDR3 comprises 11 residues. The CDR3 here is CASSQSETQYF. The CDR3 coding sequence is TGTGCCAGCAGCCAGTCGGAGACCCAGTACTTC.

The chain has TRBV27 and TRBJ1-4; the D gene is possibly TRBD1 (5 bases). Trimming took 7 bases from V and 8 from J, leaving 14 bases between them. The CDR3 runs to 13 residues. Germline V CDR1 and CDR2: MNHEY, SMNVEV (reference sequence). CDR3 sequence: CASKARVSEKLFF. Here the CDR3 DNA reads TGTGCCAGCAAAGCCAGGGTATCCGAAAAACTGTTTTTT.

V and J are TRBV6-5 and TRBJ1-1; D is unclear. The V gene's germline CDR1 is MNHEY and CDR2 SVGAGI. Trimming took off 0 bases at V and 6 bases at J, with 11 bases between the two ends. The CDR3 extends over 14 amino acids. The CDR3 region is CASSYSRHGAEAFF. In nucleotides, the CDR3 is TGTGCCAGCAGTTACTCCCGCCACGGGGCTGAAGCTTTCTTT.